A selection of T cell receptor beta chains follows, all from one sample in a study of regulatory T cells in long-lasting Graves disease. MiXCR was run by TCRdb on the multiplex PCR reads, yielding one entry per CDR3 protein. Among about 400,000 distinct CDR3 sequences, 15% were seen once, and the ten largest hold about 8%. This sample also appeared in a second study, on T cells in Graves' hyperthyroidism and ophthalmopathy.

The sample here was peripheral blood mononuclear cells (PBMCs), taken at new diagnosis, from a patient treated with antithyroid drugs. The receptors were gathered from a woman aged 35 to 49 with Graves disease. Each CDR3 is given with its conserved first and last residue. A D gene is named only where the DNA matches it firmly. The size of a clone is reported for some rows only, either as once, few or many, or as a class for expanded clones.

D gene | clone size | J gene | V gene | CDR3 protein | CDR3 DNA
NA | NA | TRBJ2-3 | TRBV14 | CASSQVGGKAWGDTQYF | TGTGCCAGCAGCCAAGTGGGCGGTAAGGCGTGGGGAGATACGCAGTATTTT
NA | NA | TRBJ2-5 | TRBV20-1 | CSARRMIGRGNELFF | TGCAGTGCTAGAAGGATGATAGGGCGGGGCAATGAGCTGTTCTTC
TRBD2 | once | TRBJ2-5 | TRBV2 | CASSEGLAGSETQYF | TGTGCCAGCAGTGAGGGACTAGCGGGAAGTGAGACCCAGTACTTC
NA | many | TRBJ2-2 | TRBV6-1 | CASSGPKLTGTVYTGELFF | TGTGCCAGCAGTGGGCCAAAATTAACCGGGACCGTCTACACCGGGGAGCTGTTTTTT
NA | many | TRBJ2-2 | TRBV28 | CASRNSNTGELFF | TGTGCCAGCAGAAATTCGAACACCGGGGAGCTGTTTTTT
TRBD1 | few | TRBJ1-2 | TRBV27 | CASRAEAGGARGYTF | TGTGCCAGCAGGGCCGAGGCAGGGGGCGCGAGGGGCTACACCTTC
NA | many | TRBJ1-2 | TRBV2 | CASSEAAVNGYTF | TGTGCCAGCAGTGAAGCGGCGGTTAATGGCTACACCTTC
TRBD2 | many | TRBJ2-3 | TRBV5-1 | CASSLLAGGGADTQYF | TGCGCCAGCAGCTTACTAGCGGGAGGAGGGGCAGATACGCAGTATTTT
TRBD2 | few | TRBJ2-7 | TRBV20-1 | CSAISGSFYEQYF | TGCAGTGCTATCAGCGGGAGTTTCTACGAGCAGTACTTC
TRBD2 | many | TRBJ2-1 | TRBV7-2 | CASSPTTSGVPIYYNEQFF | TGTGCCAGCAGCCCTACGACTAGCGGAGTTCCTATCTACTACAATGAGCAGTTCTTC
TRBD1 | many | TRBJ1-1 | TRBV6-1 | CASSTTGQMDTEAFF | TGTGCCAGCAGTACCACGGGACAGATGGACACTGAAGCTTTCTTT
NA | many | TRBJ2-1 | TRBV14 | CASSQAGKGASYSSDEQFF | TGTGCCAGCAGCCAAGCTGGAAAGGGCGCCTCCTACAGCTCGGATGAGCAGTTCTTC
NA | NA | TRBJ2-2 | TRBV6-1 | CASSEQGHTGELFF | TGTGCCAGCAGTGAACAGGGACACACCGGGGAGCTGTTTTTT
NA | few | TRBJ2-3 | TRBV7-9 | CASSHKKGADTQYF | TGTGCCAGCAGCCATAAAAAGGGAGCAGATACGCAGTATTTT
NA | NA | TRBJ1-5 | TRBV6-6 | CASSYSGHSFNQPQHF | TGTGCCAGCAGTTACTCGGGACACTCCTTCAATCAGCCCCAGCATTTT
NA | NA | TRBJ2-1 | TRBV27 | CASSFLSGIYNEQFF | TGTGCCAGCAGTTTTCTTAGCGGAATCTACAATGAGCAGTTCTTC
NA | many | TRBJ1-1 | TRBV7-9 | CASSYRQASLNTEAFF | TGTGCCAGCAGCTACCGACAGGCAAGTTTGAACACTGAAGCTTTCTTT
NA | many | TRBJ1-2 | TRBV3-1 | CASSQGQVIRGYTF | TGTGCCAGCAGCCAAGGACAAGTAATCAGGGGCTACACCTTC
TRBD2 | NA | TRBJ2-7 | TRBV7-9 | CASSSSGAYEQYF | TGTGCCAGCAGCTCTAGCGGCGCCTACGAGCAGTACTTC
NA | many | TRBJ2-1 | TRBV11-2 | CASSLAGEQFF | TGTGCCAGCAGCTTAGCCGGTGAGCAGTTCTTC
TRBD1 | NA | TRBJ2-4 | TRBV19 | CASSIGQGENIQYF | TGTGCCAGTAGTATAGGACAGGGGGAAAACATTCAGTACTTC
NA | few | TRBJ1-1 | TRBV6-5 | CASSCDRFTEAFF | TGTGCCAGCAGTTGCGATAGGTTCACTGAAGCTTTCTTT
TRBD1 | many | TRBJ1-4 | TRBV15 | CATSFSGQPNEKLFF | TGTGCCACCAGCTTTTCGGGACAGCCTAATGAAAAACTGTTTTTT
NA | many | TRBJ2-5 | TRBV11-2 | CASSFPGLGETQYF | TGTGCCAGCAGCTTCCCGGGACTGGGGGAGACCCAGTACTTC
NA | few | TRBJ2-3 | TRBV4-3 | CASSPEGVLFSTDTQYF | TGCGCCAGCAGCCCAGAGGGGGTACTATTTAGCACAGATACGCAGTATTTT
NA | NA | TRBJ1-3 | TRBV28 | CASSLNRAAGNTIYF | TGTGCCAGCAGTCTCAACAGGGCGGCTGGAAACACCATATATTTT
NA | many | TRBJ2-5 | TRBV28 | CASSPPGGPETQYF | TGTGCCAGCAGTCCCCCCGGGGGCCCAGAGACCCAGTACTTC
NA | NA | TRBJ2-3 | TRBV13 | CASRYTRADTQYF | TGTGCCAGCAGGTACACTAGGGCAGATACGCAGTATTTT
TRBD2 | many | TRBJ2-2 | TRBV10-3 | CAISDVFREGRNTGELFF | TGTGCCATCAGTGATGTCTTCCGGGAGGGCCGAAACACCGGGGAGCTGTTTTTT
NA | many | TRBJ1-4 | TRBV7-2 | CASRRGAGEKLFF | TGTGCCAGCAGGAGAGGGGCTGGTGAAAAACTGTTTTTT
NA | NA | TRBJ2-1 | TRBV7-9 | CASSPGLVSYNEQFF | TGTGCCAGCAGCCCGGGGCTGGTCTCCTACAATGAGCAGTTCTTC
NA | NA | TRBJ2-1 | TRBV4-3 | CASCQAPGPHSYNEQFF | TGCGCCAGCTGCCAAGCTCCTGGGCCCCACTCCTACAATGAGCAGTTCTTC
NA | few | TRBJ2-1 | TRBV14 | CASSQDYRENEQFF | TGTGCCAGCAGCCAAGACTACAGGGAGAATGAGCAGTTCTTC
TRBD2 | many | TRBJ2-3 | TRBV11-3 | CASRDLAVSSTDTQYF | TGTGCCAGCAGAGATCTAGCGGTTAGTTCCACAGATACGCAGTATTTT
TRBD2 | many | TRBJ2-1 | TRBV7-2 | CASSKIAGVNEQFF | TGTGCCAGCAGCAAAATAGCGGGAGTCAATGAGCAGTTCTTC
TRBD1 | NA | TRBJ1-1 | TRBV3-1 | CASSQNRGRSEAFF | TGTGCCAGCAGCCAAAACAGGGGGCGCAGTGAAGCTTTCTTT
NA | many | TRBJ2-2 | TRBV6-1 | CASKVNTGELFF | TGTGCCAGCAAGGTGAACACCGGGGAGCTGTTTTTT
NA | many | TRBJ2-1 | TRBV27 | CASSYGGGAEQFF | TGTGCCAGCAGTTATGGAGGAGGAGCTGAGCAGTTCTTC
TRBD1 | few | TRBJ2-4 | TRBV5-5 | CASSLAPGQGDF | TGTGCCAGCAGCTTGGCCCCGGGACAGGGTGACTTC